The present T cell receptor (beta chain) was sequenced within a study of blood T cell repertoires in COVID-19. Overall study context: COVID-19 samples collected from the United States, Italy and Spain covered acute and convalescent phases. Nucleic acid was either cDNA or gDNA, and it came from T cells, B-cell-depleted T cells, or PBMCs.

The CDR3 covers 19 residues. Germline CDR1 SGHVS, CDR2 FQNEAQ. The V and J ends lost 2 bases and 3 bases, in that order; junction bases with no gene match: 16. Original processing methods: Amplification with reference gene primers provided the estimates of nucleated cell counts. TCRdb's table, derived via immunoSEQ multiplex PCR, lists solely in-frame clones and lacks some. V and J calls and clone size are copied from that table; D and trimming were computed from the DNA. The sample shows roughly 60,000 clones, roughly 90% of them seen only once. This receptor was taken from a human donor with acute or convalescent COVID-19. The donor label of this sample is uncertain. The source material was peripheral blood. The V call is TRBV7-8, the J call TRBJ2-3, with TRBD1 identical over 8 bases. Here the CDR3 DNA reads TGTGCCAGCAGCTTACCTAGGAAGGGACAGGCGGCGGGAACAGATACGCAGTATTTT. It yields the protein CASSLPRKGQAAGTDTQYF.